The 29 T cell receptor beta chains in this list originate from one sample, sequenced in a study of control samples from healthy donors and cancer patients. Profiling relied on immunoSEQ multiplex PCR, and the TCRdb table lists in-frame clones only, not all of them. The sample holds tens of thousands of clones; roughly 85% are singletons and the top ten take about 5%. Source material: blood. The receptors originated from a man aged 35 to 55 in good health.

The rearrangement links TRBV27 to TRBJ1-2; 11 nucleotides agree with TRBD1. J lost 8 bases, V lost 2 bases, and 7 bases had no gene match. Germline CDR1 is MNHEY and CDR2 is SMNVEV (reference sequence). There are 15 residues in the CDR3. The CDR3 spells CASSLRDRGVEGYTF. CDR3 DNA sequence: TGTGCCAGCAGTTTACGGGACAGGGGGGTAGAAGGCTACACCTTC.

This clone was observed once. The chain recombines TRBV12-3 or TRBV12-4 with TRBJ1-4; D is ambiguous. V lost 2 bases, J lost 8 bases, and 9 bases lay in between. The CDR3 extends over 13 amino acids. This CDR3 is CASSLTAREKLFF. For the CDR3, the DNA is TGTGCCAGCAGTTTAACAGCCCGGGAAAAACTGTTTTTT.

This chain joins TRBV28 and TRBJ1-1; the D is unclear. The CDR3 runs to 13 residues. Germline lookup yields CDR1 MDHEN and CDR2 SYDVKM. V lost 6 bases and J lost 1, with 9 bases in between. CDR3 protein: CASRRNANTEAFF. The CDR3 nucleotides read TGTGCCAGCAGGAGAAACGCGAACACTGAAGCTTTCTTT.

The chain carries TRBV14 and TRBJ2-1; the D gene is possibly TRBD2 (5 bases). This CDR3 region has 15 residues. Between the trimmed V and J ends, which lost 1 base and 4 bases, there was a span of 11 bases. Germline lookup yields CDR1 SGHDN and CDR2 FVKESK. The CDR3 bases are TGTGCCAGCAGCCAAGGGCGGGCCTTTTACAATGAGCAGTTCTTC. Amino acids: CASSQGRAFYNEQFF.

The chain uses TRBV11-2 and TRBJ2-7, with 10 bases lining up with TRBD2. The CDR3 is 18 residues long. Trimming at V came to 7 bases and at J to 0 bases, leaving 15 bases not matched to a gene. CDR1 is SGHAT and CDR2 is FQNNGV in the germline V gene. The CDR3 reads CASKLELAGASSSYEQYF. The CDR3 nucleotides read TGTGCCAGCAAGCTGGAGCTAGCGGGAGCCTCAAGCTCCTACGAGCAGTACTTC.

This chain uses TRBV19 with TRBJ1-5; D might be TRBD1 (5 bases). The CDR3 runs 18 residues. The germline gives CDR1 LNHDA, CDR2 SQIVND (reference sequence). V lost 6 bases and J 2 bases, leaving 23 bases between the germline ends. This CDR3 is CASSHRFPVQWGNQPQHF. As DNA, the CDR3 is TGTGCCAGTAGCCACAGGTTCCCTGTCCAATGGGGCAATCAGCCCCAGCATTTT. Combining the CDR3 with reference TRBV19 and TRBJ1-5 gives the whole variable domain DGGITQSPKYLFRKEGQNVTLSCEQNLNHDAMYWYRQDPGQGLRLIYYSQIVNDFQKGDIAEGYSVSREKKESFPLTVTSAQKNPTAFYLCASSHRFPVQWGNQPQHFGDGTRLSIL.

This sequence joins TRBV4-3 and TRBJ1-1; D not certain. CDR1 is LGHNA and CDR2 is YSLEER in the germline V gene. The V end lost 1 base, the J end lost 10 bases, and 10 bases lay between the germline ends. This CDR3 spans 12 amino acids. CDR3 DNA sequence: TGCGCCAGCAGCCAAGCTGGAGACATAGCTTTCTTT. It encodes CASSQAGDIAFF.

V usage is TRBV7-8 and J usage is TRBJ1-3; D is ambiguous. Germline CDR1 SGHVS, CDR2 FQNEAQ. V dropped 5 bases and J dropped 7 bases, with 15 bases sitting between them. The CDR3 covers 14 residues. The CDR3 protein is CASSHGPRGNTIYF. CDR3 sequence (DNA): TGTGCCAGCAGCCACGGACCCCGAGGGAACACCATATATTTT. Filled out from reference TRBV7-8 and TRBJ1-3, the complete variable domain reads GAGVSQSPRYKVAKRGQDVALRCDPISGHVSLFWYQQALGQGPEFLTYFQNEAQLDKSGLPSDRFFAERPEGSVSTLKIQRTQQEDSAVYLCASSHGPRGNTIYFGEGSWLTVV.

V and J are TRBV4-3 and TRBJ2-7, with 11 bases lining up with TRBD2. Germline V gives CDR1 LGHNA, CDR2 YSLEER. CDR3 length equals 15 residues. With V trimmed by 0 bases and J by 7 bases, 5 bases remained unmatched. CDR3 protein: CASSQELAGVGEQYF. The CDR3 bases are TGCGCCAGCAGCCAAGAACTAGCGGGAGTAGGAGAGCAGTACTTC.

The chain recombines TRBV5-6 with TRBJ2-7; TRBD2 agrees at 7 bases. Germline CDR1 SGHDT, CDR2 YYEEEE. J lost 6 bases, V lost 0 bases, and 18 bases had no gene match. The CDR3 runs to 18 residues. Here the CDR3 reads CASSLDHGTIKGLGEQYF. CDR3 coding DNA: TGTGCCAGCAGCTTGGATCACGGGACTATAAAAGGTTTAGGCGAGCAGTACTTC.

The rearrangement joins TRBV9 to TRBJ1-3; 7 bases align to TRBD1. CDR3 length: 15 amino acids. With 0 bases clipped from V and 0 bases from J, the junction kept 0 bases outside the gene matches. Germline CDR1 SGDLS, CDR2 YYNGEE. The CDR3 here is CASSVGTGSGNTIYF. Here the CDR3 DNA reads TGTGCCAGCAGCGTAGGGACAGGCTCTGGAAACACCATATATTTT.

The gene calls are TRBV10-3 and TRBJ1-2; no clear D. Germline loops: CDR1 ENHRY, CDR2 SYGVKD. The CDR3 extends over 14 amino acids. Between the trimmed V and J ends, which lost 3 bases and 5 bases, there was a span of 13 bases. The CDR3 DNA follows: TGTGCCATCAGTGACACGATTAGCCCTTATGGCTACACCTTC. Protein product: CAISDTISPYGYTF.

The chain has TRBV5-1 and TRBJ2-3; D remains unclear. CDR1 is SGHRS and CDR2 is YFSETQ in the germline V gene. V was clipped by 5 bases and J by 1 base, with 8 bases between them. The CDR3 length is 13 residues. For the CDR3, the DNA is TGCGCCAGCAGTCCCCTTGGCACAGATACGCAGTATTTT. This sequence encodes CASSPLGTDTQYF.

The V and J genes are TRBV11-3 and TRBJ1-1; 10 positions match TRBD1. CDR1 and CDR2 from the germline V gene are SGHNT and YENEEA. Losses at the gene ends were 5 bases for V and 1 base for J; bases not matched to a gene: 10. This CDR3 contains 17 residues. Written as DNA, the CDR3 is TGTGCCAGCAGCCCAACGATGGGGGACAGGGGGAACACTGAAGCTTTCTTT. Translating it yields CASSPTMGDRGNTEAFF.

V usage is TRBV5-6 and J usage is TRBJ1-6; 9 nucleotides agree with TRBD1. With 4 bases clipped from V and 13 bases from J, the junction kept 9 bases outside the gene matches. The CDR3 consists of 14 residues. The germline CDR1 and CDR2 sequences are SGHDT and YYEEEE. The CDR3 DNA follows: TGTGCCAGCAGCGTGGACAGGGGCCGCGAGCCCCTCCACTTT. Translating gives CASSVDRGREPLHF.

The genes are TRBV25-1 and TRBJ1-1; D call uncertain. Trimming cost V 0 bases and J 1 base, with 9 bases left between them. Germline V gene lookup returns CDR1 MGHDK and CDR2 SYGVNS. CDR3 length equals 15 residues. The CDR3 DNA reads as TGTGCCAGCAGTGAATATAGGGCCACGAACACTGAAGCTTTCTTT. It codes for CASSEYRATNTEAFF.

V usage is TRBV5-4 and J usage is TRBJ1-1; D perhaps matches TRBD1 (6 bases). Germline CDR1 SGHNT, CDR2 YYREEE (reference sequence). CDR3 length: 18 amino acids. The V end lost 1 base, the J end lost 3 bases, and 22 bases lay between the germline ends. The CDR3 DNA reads TGTGCCAGCAGCTTGCTTGACAGGCCAACTCCCAAGGACACTGAAGCTTTCTTT. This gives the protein CASSLLDRPTPKDTEAFF.

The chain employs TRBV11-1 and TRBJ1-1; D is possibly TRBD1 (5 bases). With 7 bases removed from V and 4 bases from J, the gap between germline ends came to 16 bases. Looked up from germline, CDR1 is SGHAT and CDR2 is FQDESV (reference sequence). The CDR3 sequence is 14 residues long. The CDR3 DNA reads TGTGCCAGCAAGGTCGGGGAGGGGAGCACTGAAGCTTTCTTT. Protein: CASKVGEGSTEAFF.

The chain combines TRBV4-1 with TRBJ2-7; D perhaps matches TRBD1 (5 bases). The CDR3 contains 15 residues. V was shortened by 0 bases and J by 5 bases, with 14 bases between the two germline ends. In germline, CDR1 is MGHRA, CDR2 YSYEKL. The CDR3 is CASSQDDLGDDEQYF. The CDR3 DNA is TGCGCCAGCAGCCAAGATGACTTAGGGGATGACGAGCAGTACTTC.

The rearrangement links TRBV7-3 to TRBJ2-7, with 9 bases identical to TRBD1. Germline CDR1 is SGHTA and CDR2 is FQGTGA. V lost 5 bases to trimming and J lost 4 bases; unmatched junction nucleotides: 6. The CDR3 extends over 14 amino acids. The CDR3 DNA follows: TGTGCCAGCAGCCCCGGGACAGGGCAATACGAGCAGTACTTC. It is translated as CASSPGTGQYEQYF.

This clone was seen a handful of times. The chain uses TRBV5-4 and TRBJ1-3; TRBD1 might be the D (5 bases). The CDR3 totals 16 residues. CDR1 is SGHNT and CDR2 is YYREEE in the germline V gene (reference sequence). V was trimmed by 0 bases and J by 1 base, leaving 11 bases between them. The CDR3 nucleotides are TGTGCCAGCAGCTTGGGGAGTCAGGGTTCTGGAAACACCATATATTTT. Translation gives CASSLGSQGSGNTIYF.

The CDR3 here is CASRKQGSRGPQHF. DNA of the CDR3: TGTGCCAGCAGGAAACAGGGCTCAAGAGGGCCCCAGCATTTT. V and J are TRBV28 and TRBJ1-5, with D possibly TRBD1 on 6 matching bases. The CDR3 extends over 14 amino acids. V was shortened by 6 bases and J by 9 bases, with 18 bases between the two germline ends. Germline V gives CDR1 MDHEN, CDR2 SYDVKM.

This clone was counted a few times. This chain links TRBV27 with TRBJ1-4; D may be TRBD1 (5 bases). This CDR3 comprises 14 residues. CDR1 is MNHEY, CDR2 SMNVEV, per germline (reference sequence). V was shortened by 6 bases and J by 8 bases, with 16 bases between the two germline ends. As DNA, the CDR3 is TGTGCCAGCAGATCGGGGGGGGTCCGGGAAAAACTGTTTTTT. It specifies CASRSGGVREKLFF. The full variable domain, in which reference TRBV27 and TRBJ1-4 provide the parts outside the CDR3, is EAQVTQNPRYLITVTGKKLTVTCSQNMNHEYMSWYRQDPGLGLRQIYYSMNVEVTDKGDVPEGYKVSRKEKRNFPLILESPSPNQTSLYFCASRSGGVREKLFFGSGTQLSVL.

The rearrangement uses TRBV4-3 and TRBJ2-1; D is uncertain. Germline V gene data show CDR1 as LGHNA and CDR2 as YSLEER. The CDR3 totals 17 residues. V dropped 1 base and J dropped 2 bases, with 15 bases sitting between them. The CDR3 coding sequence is TGCGCCAGCAGCCAAGTCACCGGGCCGCCCGCCTACAATGAGCAGTTCTTC. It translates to CASSQVTGPPAYNEQFF.

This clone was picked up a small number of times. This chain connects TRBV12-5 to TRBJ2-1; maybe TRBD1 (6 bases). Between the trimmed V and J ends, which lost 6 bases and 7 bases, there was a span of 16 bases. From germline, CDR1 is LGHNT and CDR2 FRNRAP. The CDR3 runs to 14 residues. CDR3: CASGTGGPLNEQFF. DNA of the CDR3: TGTGCTAGTGGGACAGGCGGGCCTCTTAATGAGCAGTTCTTC.

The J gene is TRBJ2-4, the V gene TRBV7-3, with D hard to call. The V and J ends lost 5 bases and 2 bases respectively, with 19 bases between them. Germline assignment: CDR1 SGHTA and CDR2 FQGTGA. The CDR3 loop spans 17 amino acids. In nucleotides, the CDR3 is TGTGCCAGCAGCCCCTCTGTTGCGTTCCTGTCCAAAAACATTCAGTACTTC. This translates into CASSPSVAFLSKNIQYF.

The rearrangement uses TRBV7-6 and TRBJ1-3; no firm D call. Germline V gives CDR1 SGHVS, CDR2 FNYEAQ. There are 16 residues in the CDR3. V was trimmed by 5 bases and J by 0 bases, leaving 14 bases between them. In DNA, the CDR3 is TGTGCCAGCAGCCCGGGAATGGGCCTCTCTGGAAACACCATATATTTT. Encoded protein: CASSPGMGLSGNTIYF.

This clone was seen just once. The CDR3 here is CASSPGGSRQEKLFF. Here the CDR3 DNA reads TGCGCCAGCAGCCCCGGGGGCTCAAGGCAGGAAAAACTGTTTTTT. V usage is TRBV5-1 and J usage is TRBJ1-4; maybe TRBD1 (6 bases). CDR3 size: 15 residues. Trimming shortened V by 4 bases and J by 8 bases, and 18 bases separated the two germline ends. Germline CDR1 reads SGHRS; CDR2 reads YFSETQ.

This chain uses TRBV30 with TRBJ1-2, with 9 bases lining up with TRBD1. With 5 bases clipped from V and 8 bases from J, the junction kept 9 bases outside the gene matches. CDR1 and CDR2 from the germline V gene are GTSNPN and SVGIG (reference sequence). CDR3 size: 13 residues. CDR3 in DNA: TGTGCCTGGCTTAAACCGGGACAGGGCGGCTACACCTTC. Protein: CAWLKPGQGGYTF.